This T cell receptor (beta chain) was sequenced in a study of shared T cell receptors in the human thymus. This CDR3 has 17 amino acids. Per the germline V gene, CDR1 is MDHEN and CDR2 is SYDVKM. V was shortened by 8 bases and J by 3 bases, with 25 bases between the two germline ends. Produced via immunoSEQ multiplex PCR; TCRdb's table is partial and in-frame only. The data show around 340,000 clones, 85% to 95% seen once. Sequencing was done on a sample of thymocytes. The sequence derives from a human donor. The chain links TRBV28 to TRBJ1-2, with D perhaps TRBD1 (6 bases). The CDR3 reads CASFTGFTHRADYGYTF. The CDR3 nucleotides are TGTGCCAGCTTTACAGGGTTCACGCACAGGGCAGACTATGGCTACACCTTC.